These 20 T cell receptor beta chains were all obtained from the same sample, sequenced in a study of control samples from healthy donors and cancer patients. The data were produced by immunoSEQ multiplex PCR, yet TCRdb's version contains in-frame clones alone and is incomplete. The sample shows roughly 120,000 clones, 93% of them seen only once. Sequencing input: blood. These receptors were taken from a man aged 25 to 40 in good health.

The chain links TRBV20-1 to TRBJ1-3; D is ambiguous. The germline V and J ends were trimmed by 6 bases and 4 bases, with 7 bases remaining between them. CDR3 size: 11 residues. CDR1 and CDR2 from the germline V gene are DFQATT and SNEGSKA (reference sequence). CDR3 region: CSASKGNTIYF. The CDR3 bases are TGCAGTGCCAGCAAGGGAAACACCATATATTTT.

This chain links TRBV7-8 with TRBJ2-1; 9 positions match TRBD2. The CDR3 is made up of 15 amino acids. Germline CDR1 and CDR2: SGHVS and FQNEAQ. Losses at the gene ends were 1 base for V and 2 bases for J; bases not matched to a gene: 0. The CDR3 coding sequence is TGTGCCAGCAGCTTAGGACTAGCGGCCTACAATGAGCAGTTCTTC. Protein: CASSLGLAAYNEQFF.

The chain couples TRBV7-9 to TRBJ2-5, with D hard to call. The CDR3 contains 14 residues. Trimming stripped 3 bases from V and 1 base from J, with 9 bases between. The germline V gene encodes CDR1 SEHNR and CDR2 FQNEAQ (reference sequence). Here the CDR3 reads CASSFSQSQETQYF. The CDR3 region has the DNA TGTGCCAGCAGCTTTTCACAGAGCCAAGAGACCCAGTACTTC.

The chain links TRBV19 to TRBJ1-2; unclear D gene. Germline V gives CDR1 LNHDA, CDR2 SQIVND (reference sequence). The CDR3 sequence is 14 residues long. Between the trimmed V and J ends, which lost 4 bases and 6 bases, there was a span of 15 bases. CDR3 sequence (DNA): TGTGCCAGTAGTACCTCCGGGAATTTCCATGGCTACACCTTC. This encodes CASSTSGNFHGYTF.

The rearrangement joins TRBV5-1 to TRBJ2-3; 8 bases map to TRBD1. CDR3 length equals 17 residues. After removal of 0 bases from V and 2 bases from J, the junction contained 8 bases not matched to a gene. Germline V gives CDR1 SGHRS, CDR2 YFSETQ. As DNA, the CDR3 is TGCGCCAGCAGCTTGGGACAGGGGTGGTCGTACACAGATACGCAGTATTTT. Translating it yields CASSLGQGWSYTDTQYF.

The CDR3 DNA reads TGTGCCAGCAGCTTGGTGCAGCGGGGGGGATATGAGCAGTTCTTC. Protein sequence: CASSLVQRGGYEQFF. J is TRBJ2-1 and V is TRBV5-6; 10 bases map to TRBD2. Trimming took 0 bases from V and 8 from J; bases not matched to a gene: 5. Looked up from germline, CDR1 is SGHDT and CDR2 is YYEEEE. The CDR3 runs 15 residues.

The rearrangement uses TRBV27 and TRBJ2-7, with D unclear. Trimming took off 0 bases at V and 1 base at J, with 7 bases between the two ends. The CDR3 extends over 14 amino acids. CDR1 is MNHEY and CDR2 is SMNVEV in the germline V gene (reference sequence). The CDR3 sequence: CASSLSSASYEQYF. CDR3 coding DNA: TGTGCCAGCAGTTTATCTTCCGCTTCCTACGAGCAGTACTTC.

The rearrangement uses TRBV9 and TRBJ2-5; 9 bases are a match to TRBD2. The CDR3 consists of 16 residues. Germline V gene sequence: CDR1 SGDLS, CDR2 YYNGEE. V gave up 0 bases and J gave up 7 bases; unmatched junction bases: 10. The CDR3, as DNA: TGTGCCAGCAGCGTAGTGTCTAGCGGGGCTGGGGGGACCCAGTACTTC. As protein: CASSVVSSGAGGTQYF.

This chain connects TRBV5-1 to TRBJ1-1; D gene uncertain. The CDR3 loop spans 14 amino acids. The V and J ends lost 4 bases and 0 bases respectively, with 10 bases between them. Germline values: CDR1 SGHRS, CDR2 YFSETQ. As DNA, the CDR3 is TGCGCCAGCAGCAAGTGGGATATGAACACTGAAGCTTTCTTT. Its protein is CASSKWDMNTEAFF.

This clone was observed once. The V and J genes are TRBV6-5 and TRBJ1-5; D not resolved. The CDR3 has 15 residues. Trimming removed 5 bases from V and 6 bases from J, with 17 bases in between. Germline lookup yields CDR1 MNHEY and CDR2 SVGAGI. DNA of the CDR3: TGTGCCAGCAGTCCCGGAGATAGGGATGGTCAGCCCCAGCATTTT. Protein sequence: CASSPGDRDGQPQHF.

This chain connects TRBV13 to TRBJ2-4; D may correspond to TRBD1 or TRBD2 (6 bases each). From germline, CDR1 is PRHDT and CDR2 FYEKMQ (reference sequence). V was cut by 8 bases and J by 1 base, with 12 bases left in between. The CDR3 length is 14 residues. CDR3 sequence: CASGGGEAKNIQYF. CDR3 nucleotides: TGTGCCAGCGGGGGCGGGGAGGCCAAAAACATTCAGTACTTC.

This chain joins TRBV11-2 and TRBJ1-1; D is undetermined. Deletions cut 1 base from V and 0 bases from J, with 6 bases between. This CDR3 contains 14 residues. Germline V gene lookup returns CDR1 SGHAT and CDR2 FQNNGV. CDR3 in amino acids: CASSLASLNTEAFF. DNA for the CDR3: TGTGCCAGCAGCTTAGCCTCCCTGAACACTGAAGCTTTCTTT.

The chain is built from TRBV19 and TRBJ1-2; D gene unclear. Germline V gene data show CDR1 as LNHDA and CDR2 as SQIVND (reference sequence). V was trimmed by 7 bases and J by 3 bases, leaving 15 bases between them. The CDR3 loop spans 14 amino acids. The CDR3: CASMGGQQHYGYTF. The CDR3 region has the DNA TGTGCCAGTATGGGTGGGCAGCAGCACTATGGCTACACCTTC.

The genes are TRBV24-1 and TRBJ1-5; no clear D gene. The CDR3 has 14 amino acids. Germline loops: CDR1 KGHDR, CDR2 SFDVKD. Trimming cost V 3 bases and J 4 bases, with 9 bases left between them. The CDR3 spells CATSDNWGNQPQHF. The CDR3 nucleotides are TGTGCCACCAGTGATAACTGGGGAAATCAGCCCCAGCATTTT.

The rearrangement links TRBV28 to TRBJ1-2; a possible D gene is TRBD1 (5 bases). The CDR3 contains 12 residues. From germline, CDR1 is MDHEN and CDR2 SYDVKM. V was pared by 3 bases and J by 8 bases, with 10 bases between. The CDR3 DNA follows: TGTGCCAGCAGTTTTTCAGGGAGCGGCTACACCTTC. Encoded protein: CASSFSGSGYTF.

The V call is TRBV4-1, the J call TRBJ1-2; D may be TRBD1 (5 bases). Trimming shortened V by 1 base and J by 6 bases, and 9 bases separated the two germline ends. The CDR3 consists of 13 residues. Germline lookup yields CDR1 MGHRA and CDR2 YSYEKL. The CDR3 loop is CASSQGGGDGYTF. CDR3 nucleotide sequence: TGCGCCAGCAGCCAAGGGGGCGGGGATGGCTACACCTTC.

The chain combines TRBV7-2 with TRBJ1-1, with 7 bases identical to TRBD1. The germline gives CDR1 SGHTA, CDR2 FQGNSA. CDR3 length: 13 amino acids. Unmatched junction bases numbered 4, after V lost 4 bases and J lost 5 bases. DNA of the CDR3: TGTGCCAGCAGCTATAGGGACAGAACTGAAGCTTTCTTT. Residues: CASSYRDRTEAFF.

This clone has just one count. This chain links TRBV6-4 with TRBJ1-1; 8 nucleotides align to TRBD1. Trimming removed 4 bases from V and 9 bases from J; junction bases left unmatched: 10. There are 14 residues in the CDR3. Looked up from germline, CDR1 is MRHNA and CDR2 is SNTAGT. The CDR3 loop is CASSVTSGGAQAFF. The CDR3 coding sequence is TGTGCCAGCAGTGTCACATCAGGGGGCGCGCAAGCTTTCTTT.

The chain has TRBV12-5 and TRBJ2-5, with D possibly called TRBD1 or TRBD2 (6 bases each). With 6 bases removed from V and 5 bases from J, the gap between germline ends came to 13 bases. Germline lookup yields CDR1 LGHNT and CDR2 FRNRAP. CDR3 length equals 13 residues. The CDR3 DNA sequence: TGTGCTAGTGGGCGACTAGGGGGGGAGACCCAGTACTTC. Translating it yields CASGRLGGETQYF.

V usage is TRBV27 and J usage is TRBJ2-3; D gene uncertain. V lost 4 bases and J lost 6, with 11 bases in between. The CDR3 loop spans 13 amino acids. Looked up from germline, CDR1 is MNHEY and CDR2 is SMNVEV (reference sequence). Written as DNA, the CDR3 is TGTGCCAGCAGTTCCAGGAACGTTGATACGCAGTATTTT. It codes for CASSSRNVDTQYF.